Each of the 24 T cell receptor beta chains below was sequenced from the same sample in a study of shared clonotypes between healthy human individuals. Clones were read by immunoSEQ multiplex PCR, and TCRdb kept only the in-frame ones, dropping some. The table has about 1.5 million clones, under 99% seen once. What was sequenced was naive CD4+ T cells sorted from blood. Subset here: CD45RA+ positively selected. These receptors came from a man aged 25-40 years in good health.

The rearrangement links TRBV5-4 to TRBJ2-6, with no clear D. This CDR3 region has 19 residues. CDR1 is SGHNT, CDR2 YYREEE, per germline (reference sequence). V lost 4 bases, J lost 0 bases, and 20 bases lay in between. The CDR3 spells CASSRPGAAWGSGANVLTF. CDR3 DNA: TGTGCCAGCAGCCGCCCCGGAGCCGCTTGGGGCTCTGGGGCCAACGTCCTGACTTTC.

The chain joins TRBV7-6 to TRBJ1-5, with D uncertain. CDR1 and CDR2 from the germline V gene are SGHVS and FNYEAQ. This CDR3 comprises 14 residues. The germline V and J ends were trimmed by 2 bases and 2 bases, with 7 bases remaining between them. The CDR3 loop is CASSLTDRNQPQHF. CDR3 DNA sequence: TGTGCCAGCAGCTTAACCGACCGCAATCAGCCCCAGCATTTT.

This sequence joins TRBV11-2 and TRBJ2-7, with D perhaps TRBD2 (6 bases). The CDR3 runs to 14 residues. The germline V and J ends were trimmed by 5 bases and 1 base, with 12 bases remaining between them. Germline assignment: CDR1 SGHAT and CDR2 FQNNGV. CDR3 nucleotide sequence: TGTGCCAGCAGCACTCGACTAGTTTCCTACGAGCAGTACTTC. Translated, it gives CASSTRLVSYEQYF.

The V gene is TRBV9, the J gene TRBJ2-7, with D tentatively TRBD1 (5 bases). Germline CDR1 is SGDLS and CDR2 is YYNGEE. Between the trimmed V and J ends, which lost 4 bases and 7 bases, there was a span of 18 bases. The CDR3 totals 14 residues. CDR3 coding DNA: TGTGCCAGCAGCCCCCAGGGCATGATCGGGGAGCAGTACTTC. Translating it yields CASSPQGMIGEQYF.

V and J are TRBV5-6 and TRBJ1-1; D call uncertain. Germline CDR1 reads SGHDT; CDR2 reads YYEEEE. Deletions cut 6 bases from V and 7 bases from J, with 13 bases between. CDR3 length: 12 amino acids. This CDR3 reads CASTRTGFEAFF. DNA for the CDR3: TGTGCCAGCACCCGAACGGGGTTTGAAGCTTTCTTT.

The chain carries TRBV28 and TRBJ2-2; 14 nucleotides agree with TRBD2. Unmatched junction bases numbered 12, after V lost 6 bases and J lost 6 bases. Germline-derived CDR1 and CDR2 are MDHEN and SYDVKM. The CDR3 is 18 residues long. CDR3: CASRKTSGRAYSAGELFF. The CDR3 region has the DNA TGTGCCAGCAGAAAGACTAGCGGGAGGGCCTATAGCGCCGGGGAGCTGTTTTTT.

The chain is built from TRBV5-5 and TRBJ2-5; 16 positions match TRBD2. The ends lost 4 bases at V and 2 bases at J; junction bases unmatched: 8. Germline loops: CDR1 SGHKS, CDR2 YYEKEE (reference sequence). The CDR3 extends over 18 amino acids. In DNA form, the CDR3 reads TGTGCCAGCAGCCACCCGGGACTAGCGGGAGGGCGTCAAGAGACCCAGTACTTC. This encodes CASSHPGLAGGRQETQYF. The complete variable domain, with remaining parts taken from reference TRBV5-5 and TRBJ2-5, reads DAGVTQSPTHLIKTRGQQVTLRCSPISGHKSVSWYQQVLGQGPQFIFQYYEKEERGRGNFPDRFSARQFPNYSSELNVNALLLGDSALYLCASSHPGLAGGRQETQYFGPGTRLLVL.

The chain is built from TRBV5-5 and TRBJ2-7, with no clear D. Trimming pared 0 bases from V and 2 bases from J, leaving 12 bases between. The V gene's germline CDR1 is SGHKS and CDR2 YYEKEE (reference sequence). CDR3 length: 15 residues. CDR3 protein: CASSLVGRGTYEQYF. For the CDR3, the DNA is TGTGCCAGCAGCTTGGTCGGACGCGGCACCTACGAGCAGTACTTC. Using reference TRBV5-5 and TRBJ2-7 for the parts outside the CDR3, the full variable domain is DAGVTQSPTHLIKTRGQQVTLRCSPISGHKSVSWYQQVLGQGPQFIFQYYEKEERGRGNFPDRFSARQFPNYSSELNVNALLLGDSALYLCASSLVGRGTYEQYFGPGTRLTVT.

V and J are TRBV7-9 and TRBJ2-5; D unclear. Trimming cost V 1 base and J 1 base, with 13 bases left between them. The CDR3 has 16 amino acids. From germline, CDR1 is SEHNR and CDR2 FQNEAQ (reference sequence). CDR3 DNA: TGTGCCAGCAGCTTAGGTCCGAAAACTGTCCAAGAGACCCAGTACTTC. This codes for CASSLGPKTVQETQYF.

Details on this clone: Other DNA sequences in the same sample also yield this CDR3. The chain carries TRBV6-5 and TRBJ1-3; D uncertain. The CDR3 spans 14 residues. Per the germline V gene, CDR1 is MNHEY and CDR2 is SVGAGI. V was trimmed by 0 bases and J by 0 bases, leaving 3 bases between them. CDR3 sequence: CASSYSNSGNTIYF. CDR3 nucleotide sequence: TGTGCCAGCAGTTACTCCAACTCTGGAAACACCATATATTTT.

Notes on this clone: Other DNA sequences in this sample translate to the same CDR3. The V call is TRBV5-1, the J call TRBJ2-1; TRBD1 aligns across 8 bases. V lost 0 bases, J lost 7 bases, and 3 bases stayed unmatched. The CDR3 runs 14 residues. In germline, CDR1 is SGHRS, CDR2 YFSETQ. Written as DNA, the CDR3 is TGCGCCAGCAGCTTGGGGACAGGGAGTAATGAGCAGTTCTTC. Amino acids: CASSLGTGSNEQFF.

V is TRBV9 and J is TRBJ2-1; TRBD1 aligns across 10 bases. The V and J ends lost 1 base and 4 bases, in that order; junction bases with no gene match: 11. The germline V gene has CDR1 SGDLS and CDR2 YYNGEE. This CDR3 has 18 residues. The CDR3 region is CASSVILGTGVPYNEQFF. In DNA form, the CDR3 reads TGTGCCAGCAGCGTAATTTTGGGGACAGGGGTCCCTTACAATGAGCAGTTCTTC.

The chain recombines TRBV27 with TRBJ1-1; D call uncertain. Germline values: CDR1 MNHEY, CDR2 SMNVEV (reference sequence). CDR3 length: 13 residues. The germline V and J ends were trimmed by 6 bases and 9 bases, with 17 bases remaining between them. CDR3 sequence (DNA): TGTGCCAGCAGCCCCCGGGCCTCTTTGAAAGCTTTCTTT. It is translated as CASSPRASLKAFF.

The V gene is TRBV10-1, the J gene TRBJ2-3; 7 nucleotides match TRBD2. CDR3 length: 17 residues. The V and J ends lost 2 bases and 0 bases, in that order; junction bases with no gene match: 8. The germline gives CDR1 WNHNN, CDR2 SYGVQD (reference sequence). The DNA for the CDR3 is TGCGCCAGCAGTGAGAGTCTAGCGGTCTTTAGCACAGATACGCAGTATTTT. This encodes CASSESLAVFSTDTQYF.

This chain joins TRBV10-1 and TRBJ2-1; the match to TRBD2 covers 7 bases. The V gene's germline CDR1 is WNHNN and CDR2 SYGVQD (reference sequence). This CDR3 is 14 amino acids long. CDR3: CASGGRVLYNEQFF. The CDR3 nucleotides read TGCGCTTCGGGTGGGAGGGTTCTCTACAATGAGCAGTTCTTC.

The genes are TRBV5-1 and TRBJ2-1; 10 positions match TRBD1. Trimming took 7 bases from V and 0 from J; bases not matched to a gene: 1. This CDR3 has 14 residues. Germline V lookup: CDR1 SGHRS, CDR2 YFSETQ. The CDR3 sequence: CASGTGDSYNEQFF. The CDR3 coding sequence is TGCGCCAGCGGGACAGGGGACTCCTACAATGAGCAGTTCTTC.

The rearrangement joins TRBV7-2 to TRBJ2-1; 9 bases match TRBD2. CDR3 length: 17 residues. From germline, CDR1 is SGHTA and CDR2 FQGNSA. Trimming took 7 bases from V and 6 from J; bases not matched to a gene: 16. CDR3 in DNA: TGTGCCAGCAACAGACTAGCGGAAGCCGTACGAGGCAATGAGCAGTTCTTC. Its protein product is CASNRLAEAVRGNEQFF.

The chain uses TRBV18 and TRBJ1-5; TRBD1 matches at 9 bases. Germline assignment: CDR1 KGHSH and CDR2 LQKENI. V lost 0 bases to trimming and J lost 3 bases; unmatched junction nucleotides: 3. The CDR3 spans 16 residues. The CDR3 DNA sequence: TGTGCCAGCTCACCACCGGGACAGGGACACAATCAGCCCCAGCATTTT. Translated: CASSPPGQGHNQPQHF. Supplemented by reference TRBV18 and TRBJ1-5, the full variable domain reads NAGVMQNPRHLVRRRGQEARLRCSPMKGHSHVYWYRQLPEEGLKFMVYLQKENIIDESGMPKERFSAEFPKEGPSILRIQQVVRGDSAAYFCASSPPGQGHNQPQHFGDGTRLSIL.

The V gene is TRBV29-1, the J gene TRBJ2-7; D is uncertain. Germline assignment: CDR1 SQVTM and CDR2 ANQGSEA. The CDR3 totals 10 residues. Between the trimmed V and J ends, which lost 4 bases and 6 bases, there was a span of 7 bases. Written as DNA, the CDR3 is TGCAGCGTTGGAGTCGGCGAGCAGTACTTC. The encoded protein is CSVGVGEQYF.

CDR3 protein: CASARTSDYEQYF. CDR3 nucleotide sequence: TGTGCCAGCGCCCGGACTAGCGATTACGAGCAGTACTTC. The chain uses TRBV2 and TRBJ2-7; 9 nucleotides align to TRBD2. After removal of 8 bases from V and 4 bases from J, the junction contained 6 bases not matched to a gene. Germline V gene lookup returns CDR1 SNHLY and CDR2 FYNNEI. This CDR3 contains 13 residues.

CDR3 amino acids: CASSPLGQGALILYNEQFF. The DNA for the CDR3 is TGTGCCAGCTCACCGTTAGGACAGGGGGCCCTAATTCTATACAATGAGCAGTTCTTC. The chain combines TRBV18 with TRBJ2-1, with 11 bases identical to TRBD1. The germline CDR1 and CDR2 sequences are KGHSH and LQKENI. The CDR3 is made up of 19 amino acids. J gave up 4 bases and V 3 bases, and 14 bases lay outside the gene matches.

The chain couples TRBV15 to TRBJ2-1; TRBD2 aligns across 10 bases. J lost 5 bases, V lost 0 bases, and 4 bases had no gene match. The CDR3 loop spans 16 amino acids. The germline V gene encodes CDR1 LNHNV and CDR2 YYDKDF (reference sequence). CDR3 sequence reads: CATSRERSGRDNEQFF. The CDR3 DNA sequence: TGTGCCACCAGCAGAGAGAGGAGCGGGAGGGACAATGAGCAGTTCTTC. The whole variable domain, filled in from reference TRBV15 and TRBJ2-1, reads DAMVIQNPRYQVTQFGKPVTLSCSQTLNHNVMYWYQQKSSQAPKLLFHYYDKDFNNEADTPDNFQSRRPNTSFCFLDIRSPGLGDTAMYLCATSRERSGRDNEQFFGPGTRLTVL.

The chain uses TRBV7-2 and TRBJ1-2; D not resolved. The CDR3 runs to 14 residues. Deletions cut 5 bases from V and 2 bases from J, with 12 bases between. Germline CDR1 and CDR2: SGHTA and FQGNSA. CDR3 region: CASSRDRVNYGYTF. The DNA of the CDR3 is TGTGCCAGCAGCCGGGATAGAGTCAACTATGGCTACACCTTC. Full variable domain (remainder filled in from reference TRBV7-2 and TRBJ1-2): GAGVSQSPSNKVTEKGKDVELRCDPISGHTALYWYRQSLGQGLEFLIYFQGNSAPDKSGLPSDRFSAERTGGSVSTLTIQRTQQEDSAVYLCASSRDRVNYGYTFGSGTRLTVV.

The CDR3 loop reads CASSLDGGSVSYEQYF. CDR3 in DNA: TGCGCCAGCAGCTTGGATGGCGGGAGTGTCTCCTACGAGCAGTACTTC. The chain carries TRBV5-1 and TRBJ2-7, with TRBD2 identical over 7 bases. Germline CDR1 reads SGHRS; CDR2 reads YFSETQ. Trimming removed 0 bases from V and 0 bases from J; junction bases left unmatched: 6. This CDR3 is built from 16 residues.